Below, one T cell receptor (beta chain) is given with its context. Antigen: not known. Trimming stripped 4 bases from V and 4 bases from J, with 13 bases between. Germline-derived CDR1 and CDR2 are SGHDN and FVKESK. The CDR3 sequence is 14 residues long. TCRdb analysed the RT-PCR reads with MiXCR anew, one entry per CDR3 protein. This table holds a few hundred thousand distinct CDR3 sequences, 20% to 25% found once. This sample was taken from a study of response to subunit inactivated influenza vaccine. Study-wide points: Authors suggested each seasonal flu vaccination may recruit only limited numbers of new T cells.

This sample comprised PBMCs from blood, obtained approximately 20 months after vaccination. This chain joins TRBV14 and TRBJ2-5; D ambiguous. The clonotype comes from a man in his fifties or sixties who received an inactivated influenza vaccine. The DNA of the CDR3 is TGTGCCAGCAGCCCTAGGGCCGCCGGAGAGACCCAGTACTTC. Encoded protein: CASSPRAAGETQYF. The full variable domain, completed using reference TRBV14 and TRBJ2-5, is EAGVTQFPSHSVIEKGQTVTLRCDPISGHDNLYWYRRVMGKEIKFLLHFVKESKQDESGMPNNRFLAERTGGTYSTLKVQPAELEDSGVYFCASSPRAAGETQYFGPGTRLLVL.